This TCR beta chain comes out of a study of blood T cells in healthy people across ages. The V gene's germline CDR1 is SGHTA and CDR2 FQGNSA. The CDR3 runs 14 residues. The trim removed 3 bases at V and 11 bases at J, leaving 7 bases unmatched. A few counts support this clonotype. Just one base apart from a much larger clone, this may be a read error. A second PCR, run for roughly 7 to 11 cycles, used a sample-barcoded 5' primer plus a J-beta primer mix. One entry per CDR3 protein, called by TCRdb with MiXCR from the 5' RACE reads. The top ten hold 4% of the sample, which has 1.5 million to 1.8 million distinct CDR3 sequences, 40% to 45% seen once.

This chain joins TRBV7-2 and TRBJ2-5, with 12 positions matching TRBD1. The clonotype comes from a woman under 30 in good health. The sample consisted of blood. The CDR3 sequence is CASSFGTGGREQYF. Here the CDR3 DNA reads TGTGCCAGCAGCTTTGGGACAGGGGGCAGAGAGCAGTACTTC.